This TCR beta chain is drawn from a study of blood T cell repertoires in COVID-19. Study-level information: Collection of acute and convalescent COVID-19 samples took place in the United States, Italy and Spain. Nucleic acid was either cDNA or gDNA, and it came from T cells, B-cell-depleted T cells, or PBMCs.

Libraries were prepared by immunoSEQ multiplex PCR; TCRdb keeps only in-frame clonotypes and omits some of them. The repertoire includes about 25,000 clones, 70% to 90% of them detected once, and approximately 9.5% sits in the top ten. Sequenced material: peripheral blood. This receptor was taken from a human donor with active COVID-19. The donor label of this sample is uncertain.

The CDR3 DNA reads TGTGCCAGCAGCTTGGCGCGGGAGGTTTCCTACGAGCAGTACTTC. It encodes CASSLAREVSYEQYF. This sequence joins TRBV7-2 and TRBJ2-7, with TRBD2 matching 8 bases. Trimming cost V 3 bases and J 1 base; bases outside gene matches: 5. There are 15 residues in the CDR3. CDR1 and CDR2 from the germline V gene are SGHTA and FQGNSA.